These 25 T cell receptor beta chains were sequenced from one sample in a study of control samples from healthy donors and cancer patients. Sequencing was performed with immunoSEQ multiplex PCR; in TCRdb, only in-frame clones are kept and a portion is missing. Here the sample spans about 150,000 clones, more than 85% being singletons. The sequenced sample consisted of blood. Receptors originate from a man between 25 and 39 years old in good health.

The J gene is TRBJ2-1, the V gene TRBV11-2; perhaps TRBD1 as D (6 bases). Trimming left V 0 bases short and J 4 bases short, with 13 bases between. The CDR3 length is 16 residues. Germline values: CDR1 SGHAT, CDR2 FQNNGV. The CDR3 nucleotides are TGTGCCAGCAGCTTAGACGCCAGGGGCGCTTACAATGAGCAGTTCTTC. Its translation: CASSLDARGAYNEQFF.

J is TRBJ1-4 and V is TRBV6-5, with D unresolved. Trimming removed 7 bases from V and 6 bases from J, with 9 bases in between. Germline V CDR1 and CDR2: MNHEY, SVGAGI. The CDR3 runs 12 residues. In nucleotides, the CDR3 is TGTGCCAGCAACCTCCGGGATGAAAAACTGTTTTTT. Its protein is CASNLRDEKLFF.

This chain connects TRBV30 to TRBJ2-3; tentative D call: TRBD2 (6 bases). The V gene's germline CDR1 is GTSNPN and CDR2 SVGIG (reference sequence). Trimming took 2 bases from V and 5 from J, leaving 14 bases between them. This CDR3 has 14 residues. This CDR3 is CAWSRRGNLDTQYF. Here the CDR3 DNA reads TGTGCCTGGAGTAGGAGGGGAAATCTAGATACGCAGTATTTT.

V and J are TRBV5-5 and TRBJ2-1, with a possible D match to TRBD1 (6 bases). CDR3 size: 15 residues. V was shortened by 4 bases and J by 6 bases, with 17 bases between the two germline ends. The germline CDR1 and CDR2 sequences are SGHKS and YYEKEE (reference sequence). The CDR3 nucleotides read TGTGCCAGCAGCCCTGGACAGCAATCTTTCAATGAGCAGTTCTTC. This sequence encodes CASSPGQQSFNEQFF.

The chain links TRBV9 to TRBJ2-7, with 7 bases lining up with TRBD1. After removal of 1 base from V and 3 bases from J, the junction contained 10 bases not matched to a gene. This CDR3 has 16 amino acids. Germline V CDR1 and CDR2: SGDLS, YYNGEE. CDR3 nucleotides: TGTGCCAGCAGCGTATCCGGGACAGCCTTATACTACGAGCAGTACTTC. It specifies CASSVSGTALYYEQYF. Together with reference TRBV9 and TRBJ2-7, the CDR3 gives the full variable domain: DSGVTQTPKHLITATGQRVTLRCSPRSGDLSVYWYQQSLDQGLQFLIQYYNGEERAKGNILERFSAQQFPDLHSELNLSSLELGDSALYFCASSVSGTALYYEQYFGPGTRLTVT.

Only one count was recorded for this clone. This chain connects TRBV2 to TRBJ2-3, with D tentatively TRBD1 (6 bases). The CDR3 runs 14 residues. The V and J ends lost 7 bases and 4 bases respectively, with 15 bases between them. Germline V gene lookup returns CDR1 SNHLY and CDR2 FYNNEI. The CDR3 spells CASKGRGRADTQYF. The DNA of the CDR3 is TGTGCCAGCAAAGGCAGGGGCAGGGCAGATACGCAGTATTTT.

The chain recombines TRBV9 with TRBJ1-4, with 12 bases that match TRBD1. The CDR3 loop spans 16 amino acids. Unmatched junction bases numbered 2, after V lost 2 bases and J lost 3 bases. Germline CDR1 and CDR2: SGDLS and YYNGEE. CDR3 protein: CASSVGQGAPNEKLFF. CDR3 nucleotide sequence: TGTGCCAGCAGCGTGGGACAGGGGGCCCCTAATGAAAAACTGTTTTTT.

The chain combines TRBV19 with TRBJ1-2; D is uncertain. Trimming cost V 6 bases and J 0 bases, with 11 bases left between them. Germline loops: CDR1 LNHDA, CDR2 SQIVND (reference sequence). The CDR3 contains 14 residues. The DNA for the CDR3 is TGTGCCAGTAGGATCCGGGATCCTAACTATGGCTACACCTTC. Translated: CASRIRDPNYGYTF.

The V gene is TRBV28, the J gene TRBJ1-1; weak D call: TRBD1 (5 bases). The germline V gene has CDR1 MDHEN and CDR2 SYDVKM. V lost 2 bases, J lost 5 bases, and 12 bases lay in between. The CDR3 contains 14 residues. The CDR3 coding sequence is TGTGCCAGCAGTTTACAGGGATTCGAAACTGAAGCTTTCTTT. Protein product: CASSLQGFETEAFF.

The chain carries TRBV19 and TRBJ1-5; 7 bases match TRBD1. After removal of 8 bases from V and 4 bases from J, the junction contained 11 bases not matched to a gene. Germline CDR1 reads LNHDA; CDR2 reads SQIVND (reference sequence). The CDR3 consists of 15 residues. The CDR3 protein is CASDPGTRGNQPQHF. CDR3 DNA sequence: TGTGCCAGTGATCCGGGGACCAGGGGGAATCAGCCCCAGCATTTT.

The chain joins TRBV28 to TRBJ2-3; D uncertain. This CDR3 contains 12 residues. Germline loops: CDR1 MDHEN, CDR2 SYDVKM. Trimming stripped 5 bases from V and 6 bases from J, with 9 bases between. The CDR3 is CASSLLFDTQYF. In DNA, the CDR3 is TGTGCCAGCAGTCTCCTATTCGATACGCAGTATTTT.

This rearrangement joins TRBV18 to TRBJ2-1; TRBD2 might be the D (6 bases). V was cut by 2 bases and J by 8 bases, with 16 bases left in between. This CDR3 has 15 residues. In germline, CDR1 is KGHSH, CDR2 LQKENI. CDR3 in amino acids: CASSPGRGLVDEQFF. CDR3 sequence (DNA): TGTGCCAGCTCACCAGGGCGGGGTTTGGTGGATGAGCAGTTCTTC.

The rearrangement joins TRBV6-6 to TRBJ2-7; the match to TRBD1 covers 8 bases. Germline trimming cut 6 bases from V and 6 bases from J; bases unmatched to any gene: 7. The CDR3 spans 13 residues. CDR1 and CDR2 from the germline V gene are MNHNY and SVGAGI (reference sequence). This CDR3 is CASRGTDRGEQYF. Here the CDR3 DNA reads TGTGCCAGCAGGGGGACAGACAGGGGCGAGCAGTACTTC.

The rearrangement joins TRBV24-1 to TRBJ2-1; D is undetermined. CDR3 size: 12 residues. CDR1 is KGHDR, CDR2 SFDVKD, per germline. Trimming removed 6 bases from V and 0 bases from J, with 2 bases in between. The CDR3 DNA reads TGTGCCACCAGTCGCTCCTACAATGAGCAGTTCTTC. It translates to CATSRSYNEQFF.

This chain joins TRBV19 and TRBJ1-3; D not certain. The CDR3 consists of 15 residues. Deletions cut 0 bases from V and 6 bases from J, with 12 bases between. The germline CDR1 and CDR2 sequences are LNHDA and SQIVND (reference sequence). The DNA for the CDR3 is TGTGCCAGTAGTATAGATCTCGGAATTGTAAACACCATATATTTT. Translated, it gives CASSIDLGIVNTIYF.

This chain uses TRBV10-2 with TRBJ1-5, with TRBD1 as a possible D gene (5 bases). V was shortened by 0 bases and J by 2 bases, with 11 bases between the two germline ends. Germline lookup yields CDR1 WSHSY and CDR2 SAAADI. CDR3 length: 16 amino acids. The CDR3 loop is CASSESTGSGNQPQHF. DNA of the CDR3: TGCGCCAGCAGTGAGTCTACAGGTTCGGGCAATCAGCCCCAGCATTTT.

The chain couples TRBV5-4 to TRBJ2-3; D gene unclear. This CDR3 region has 13 residues. V lost 0 bases, J lost 6 bases, and 8 bases lay in between. Germline V lookup: CDR1 SGHNT, CDR2 YYREEE (reference sequence). In DNA form, the CDR3 reads TGTGCCAGCAGCTTGGATATCGTGGATACGCAGTATTTT. Residues: CASSLDIVDTQYF.

This clone has only a few counts. V gene TRBV2 combines with J gene TRBJ2-7, with TRBD2 as a possible D gene (6 bases). The CDR3 contains 13 residues. The ends were cut back, 4 bases at V and 2 bases at J, with 9 bases in the middle. Germline loops: CDR1 SNHLY, CDR2 FYNNEI. The CDR3 is CASSVAATYEQYF. The CDR3 bases are TGTGCCAGCAGTGTAGCGGCGACCTACGAGCAGTACTTC.

The rearrangement uses TRBV7-8 and TRBJ1-5, with 7 nucleotides matching TRBD1. CDR1 and CDR2 (germline): SGHVS, FQNEAQ. The CDR3 consists of 15 residues. V shed 1 base, J shed 6 bases, and the junction held 6 bases outside the gene matches. In DNA form, the CDR3 reads TGTGCCAGCAGCTTAGAGACAGGGCTGGGTCAGCCCCAGCATTTT. Translating it yields CASSLETGLGQPQHF. Complete variable domain (other parts from reference TRBV7-8 and TRBJ1-5): GAGVSQSPRYKVAKRGQDVALRCDPISGHVSLFWYQQALGQGPEFLTYFQNEAQLDKSGLPSDRFFAERPEGSVSTLKIQRTQQEDSAVYLCASSLETGLGQPQHFGDGTRLSIL.

This chain links TRBV2 with TRBJ2-1; 9 bases agree with TRBD1. This CDR3 comprises 14 residues. Losses at the gene ends were 9 bases for V and 7 bases for J; bases not matched to a gene: 10. Germline V gene data show CDR1 as SNHLY and CDR2 as FYNNEI. The CDR3 bases are TGTGCCAGTGAGGACAGGGGAGGAAATAATGAGCAGTTCTTC. Amino acids: CASEDRGGNNEQFF.

V and J are TRBV14 and TRBJ2-3; weak D call: TRBD2 (7 bases). Trimming left V 4 bases short and J 1 base short, with 18 bases between. In germline, CDR1 is SGHDN, CDR2 FVKESK. There are 17 residues in the CDR3. The chain's CDR3 is CASSLRLGGQGTDTQYF. For the CDR3, the DNA is TGTGCCAGCAGCCTTCGTCTGGGGGGGCAGGGCACAGATACGCAGTATTTT.

As concerns this clone: The sample holds other DNA sequences that translate to the same CDR3. This rearrangement joins TRBV28 to TRBJ2-7; D remains unclear. Germline CDR1 and CDR2: MDHEN and SYDVKM. The CDR3 loop spans 10 amino acids. V lost 2 bases, J lost 5 bases, and 1 base lay in between. CDR3 sequence: CASSLHEQYF. The CDR3 bases are TGTGCCAGCAGTTTACACGAGCAGTACTTC.

This clone was found once. V is TRBV19 and J is TRBJ2-1; 7 bases align to TRBD2. Germline assignment: CDR1 LNHDA and CDR2 SQIVND (reference sequence). Trimming cost V 6 bases and J 6 bases; bases outside gene matches: 5. The CDR3 runs 13 residues. This chain's CDR3 is CASRETSSNEQFF. Here the CDR3 DNA reads TGTGCCAGTAGGGAGACTAGCTCCAATGAGCAGTTCTTC. Full variable domain (missing parts from reference TRBV19 and TRBJ2-1): DGGITQSPKYLFRKEGQNVTLSCEQNLNHDAMYWYRQDPGQGLRLIYYSQIVNDFQKGDIAEGYSVSREKKESFPLTVTSAQKNPTAFYLCASRETSSNEQFFGPGTRLTVL.

This sequence joins TRBV20-1 and TRBJ1-6; D is undetermined. Trimming took 3 bases from V and 7 from J, leaving 7 bases between them. CDR1 DFQATT and CDR2 SNEGSKA come from the germline V gene (reference sequence). The CDR3 spans 12 residues. CDR3 in DNA: TGCAGTGCTAGTAGGGCGAATTCACCCCTCCACTTT. It specifies CSASRANSPLHF.

The chain uses TRBV19 and TRBJ2-1; possible D gene TRBD2, 5 bases. Germline V CDR1 and CDR2: LNHDA, SQIVND (reference sequence). CDR3 length: 13 residues. V was clipped by 5 bases and J by 9 bases, with 14 bases between them. CDR3: CASSLEGSSEQFF. The CDR3 nucleotides read TGTGCCAGTAGTCTCGAGGGTTCAAGTGAGCAGTTCTTC.